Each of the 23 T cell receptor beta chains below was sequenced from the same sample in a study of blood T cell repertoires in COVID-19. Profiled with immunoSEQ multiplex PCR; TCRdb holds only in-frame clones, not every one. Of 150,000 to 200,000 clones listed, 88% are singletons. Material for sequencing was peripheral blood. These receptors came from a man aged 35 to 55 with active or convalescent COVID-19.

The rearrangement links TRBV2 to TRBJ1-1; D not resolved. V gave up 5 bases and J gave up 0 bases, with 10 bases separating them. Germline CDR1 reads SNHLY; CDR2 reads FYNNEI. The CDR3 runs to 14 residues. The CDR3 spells CASSYRHLNTEAFF. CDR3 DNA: TGTGCCAGCAGTTACAGACACTTGAACACTGAAGCTTTCTTT.

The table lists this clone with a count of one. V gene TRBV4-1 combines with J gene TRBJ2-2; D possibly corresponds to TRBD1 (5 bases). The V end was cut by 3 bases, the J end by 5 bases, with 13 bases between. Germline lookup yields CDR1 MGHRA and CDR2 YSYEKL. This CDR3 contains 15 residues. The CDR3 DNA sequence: TGCGCCAGCAGCCATGCAAGGGGCCAGACCGGGGAGCTGTTTTTT. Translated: CASSHARGQTGELFF.

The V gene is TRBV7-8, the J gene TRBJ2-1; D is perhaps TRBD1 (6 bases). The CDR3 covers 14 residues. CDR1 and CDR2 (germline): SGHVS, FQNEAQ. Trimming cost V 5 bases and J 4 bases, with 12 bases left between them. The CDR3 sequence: CASSRPQGYNEQFF. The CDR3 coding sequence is TGTGCCAGCAGCCGCCCACAGGGTTACAATGAGCAGTTCTTC. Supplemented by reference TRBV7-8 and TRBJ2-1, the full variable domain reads GAGVSQSPRYKVAKRGQDVALRCDPISGHVSLFWYQQALGQGPEFLTYFQNEAQLDKSGLPSDRFFAERPEGSVSTLKIQRTQQEDSAVYLCASSRPQGYNEQFFGPGTRLTVL.

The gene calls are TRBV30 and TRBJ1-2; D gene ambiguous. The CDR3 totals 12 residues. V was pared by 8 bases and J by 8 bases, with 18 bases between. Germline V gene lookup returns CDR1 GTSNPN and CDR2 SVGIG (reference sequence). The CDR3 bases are TGTGCCGGCGAACGACGGAGTTGGGGCTACACCTTC. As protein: CAGERRSWGYTF.

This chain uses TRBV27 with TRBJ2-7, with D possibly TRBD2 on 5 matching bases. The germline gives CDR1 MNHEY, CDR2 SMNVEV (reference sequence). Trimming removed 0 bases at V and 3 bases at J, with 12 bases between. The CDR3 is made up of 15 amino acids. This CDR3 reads CASSLSGAAVYEQYF. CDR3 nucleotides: TGTGCCAGCAGTTTATCGGGAGCGGCCGTCTACGAGCAGTACTTC.

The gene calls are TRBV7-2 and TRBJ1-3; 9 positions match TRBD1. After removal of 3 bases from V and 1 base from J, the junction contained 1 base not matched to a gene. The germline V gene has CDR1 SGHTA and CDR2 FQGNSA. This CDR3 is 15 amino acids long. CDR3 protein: CASSLGTGSGNTIYF. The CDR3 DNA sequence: TGTGCCAGCAGCTTGGGGACAGGGTCTGGAAACACCATATATTTT.

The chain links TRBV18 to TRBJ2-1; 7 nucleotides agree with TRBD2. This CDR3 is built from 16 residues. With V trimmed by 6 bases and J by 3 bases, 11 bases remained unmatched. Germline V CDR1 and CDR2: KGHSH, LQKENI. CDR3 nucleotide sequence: TGTGCCAGCTCCCCTAGGGAGGGGCCTGTCTACAATGAGCAGTTCTTC. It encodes CASSPREGPVYNEQFF.

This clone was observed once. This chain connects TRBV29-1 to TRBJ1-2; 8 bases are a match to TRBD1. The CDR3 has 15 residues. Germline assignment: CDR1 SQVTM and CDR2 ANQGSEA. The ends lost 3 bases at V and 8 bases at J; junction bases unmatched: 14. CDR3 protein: CSVDPSATGVEGYTF. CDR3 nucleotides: TGCAGCGTTGACCCCTCGGCGACAGGGGTAGAAGGCTACACCTTC.

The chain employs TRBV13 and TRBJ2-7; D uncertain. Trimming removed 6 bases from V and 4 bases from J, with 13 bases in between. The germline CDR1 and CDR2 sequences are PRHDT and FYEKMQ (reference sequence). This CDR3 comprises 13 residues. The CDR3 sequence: CASSSLIGYEQYF. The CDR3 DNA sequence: TGTGCCAGCAGTAGTTTAATCGGGTACGAGCAGTACTTC.

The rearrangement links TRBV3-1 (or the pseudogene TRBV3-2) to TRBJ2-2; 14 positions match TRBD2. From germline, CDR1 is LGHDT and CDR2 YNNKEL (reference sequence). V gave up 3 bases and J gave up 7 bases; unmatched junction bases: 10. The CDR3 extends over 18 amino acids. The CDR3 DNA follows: TGTGCCAGCAGCCAGGCCGGGACTAGCGGGAGATATGGCGGGGAGCTGTTTTTT. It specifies CASSQAGTSGRYGGELFF.

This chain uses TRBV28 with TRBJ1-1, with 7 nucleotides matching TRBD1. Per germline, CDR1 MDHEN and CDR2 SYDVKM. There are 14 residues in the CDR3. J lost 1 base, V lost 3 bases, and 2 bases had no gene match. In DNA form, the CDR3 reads TGTGCCAGCAGTTTCGGGGACAGGAACACTGAAGCTTTCTTT. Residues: CASSFGDRNTEAFF.

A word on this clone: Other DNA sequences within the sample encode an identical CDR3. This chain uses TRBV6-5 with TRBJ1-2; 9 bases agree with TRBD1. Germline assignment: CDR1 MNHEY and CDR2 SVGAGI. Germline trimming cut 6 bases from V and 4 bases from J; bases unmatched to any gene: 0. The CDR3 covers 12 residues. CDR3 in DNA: TGTGCCAGCAGGACAGGGGGCTATGGCTACACCTTC. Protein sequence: CASRTGGYGYTF.

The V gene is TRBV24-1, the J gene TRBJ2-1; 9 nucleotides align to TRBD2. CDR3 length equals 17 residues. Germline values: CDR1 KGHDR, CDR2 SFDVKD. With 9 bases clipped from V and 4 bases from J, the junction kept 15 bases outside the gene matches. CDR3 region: CATESSWGREGYNEQFF. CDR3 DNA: TGTGCCACCGAGTCGAGCTGGGGGCGGGAGGGTTACAATGAGCAGTTCTTC.

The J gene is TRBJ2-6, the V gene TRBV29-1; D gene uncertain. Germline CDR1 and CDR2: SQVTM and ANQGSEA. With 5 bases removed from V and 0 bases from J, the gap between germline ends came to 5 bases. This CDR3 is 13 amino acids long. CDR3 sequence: CSVTYSGANVLTF. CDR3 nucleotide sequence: TGCAGCGTTACATACTCTGGGGCCAACGTCCTGACTTTC.

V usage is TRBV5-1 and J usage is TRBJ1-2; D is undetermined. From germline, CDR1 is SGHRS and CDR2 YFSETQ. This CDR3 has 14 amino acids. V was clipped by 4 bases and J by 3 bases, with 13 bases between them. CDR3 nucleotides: TGCGCCAGCAGCCAACCAGGAATTGACTATGGCTACACCTTC. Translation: CASSQPGIDYGYTF. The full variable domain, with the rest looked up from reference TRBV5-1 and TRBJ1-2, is KAGVTQTPRYLIKTRGQQVTLSCSPISGHRSVSWYQQTPGQGLQFLFEYFSETQRNKGNFPGRFSGRQFSNSRSEMNVSTLELGDSALYLCASSQPGIDYGYTFGSGTRLTVV.

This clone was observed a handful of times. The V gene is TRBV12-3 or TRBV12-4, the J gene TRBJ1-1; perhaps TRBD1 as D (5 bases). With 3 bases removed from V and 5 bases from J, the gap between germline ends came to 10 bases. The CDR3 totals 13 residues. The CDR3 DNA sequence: TGTGCCAGCAGTTTTACAGCAGGGACTGAAGCTTTCTTT. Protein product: CASSFTAGTEAFF.

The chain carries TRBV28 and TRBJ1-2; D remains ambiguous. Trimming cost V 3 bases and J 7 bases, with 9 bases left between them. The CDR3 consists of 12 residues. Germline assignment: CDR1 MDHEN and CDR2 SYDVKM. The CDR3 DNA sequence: TGTGCCAGCAGTTTCTGGGAGATTGGCTACACCTTC. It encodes CASSFWEIGYTF.

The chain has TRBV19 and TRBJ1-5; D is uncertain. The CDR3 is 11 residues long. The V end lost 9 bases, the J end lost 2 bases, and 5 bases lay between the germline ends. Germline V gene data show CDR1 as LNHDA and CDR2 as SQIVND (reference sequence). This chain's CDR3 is CARIGNQPQHF. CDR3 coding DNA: TGTGCCAGAATAGGCAATCAGCCCCAGCATTTT. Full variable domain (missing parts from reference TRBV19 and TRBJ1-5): DGGITQSPKYLFRKEGQNVTLSCEQNLNHDAMYWYRQDPGQGLRLIYYSQIVNDFQKGDIAEGYSVSREKKESFPLTVTSAQKNPTAFYLCARIGNQPQHFGDGTRLSIL.

This chain's CDR3 is CSASDDRESQPQHF. DNA of the CDR3: TGCAGTGCTAGTGATGACAGGGAATCCCAGCCCCAGCATTTT. V is TRBV20-1 and J is TRBJ1-5; 7 bases align to TRBD1. Germline assignment: CDR1 DFQATT and CDR2 SNEGSKA (reference sequence). Trimming at V came to 3 bases and at J to 7 bases, leaving 9 bases not matched to a gene. The CDR3 covers 14 residues.

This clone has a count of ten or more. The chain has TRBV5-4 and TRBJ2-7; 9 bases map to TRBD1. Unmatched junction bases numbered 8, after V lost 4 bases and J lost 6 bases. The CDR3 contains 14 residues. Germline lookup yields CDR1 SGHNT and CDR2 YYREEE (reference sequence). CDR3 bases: TGTGCCAGCAGCCGTTCGGGACAGGGCATCGAGCAGTACTTC. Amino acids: CASSRSGQGIEQYF. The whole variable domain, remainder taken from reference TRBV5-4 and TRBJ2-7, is ETGVTQSPTHLIKTRGQQVTLRCSSQSGHNTVSWYQQALGQGPQFIFQYYREEENGRGNFPPRFSGLQFPNYSSELNVNALELDDSALYLCASSRSGQGIEQYFGPGTRLTVT.

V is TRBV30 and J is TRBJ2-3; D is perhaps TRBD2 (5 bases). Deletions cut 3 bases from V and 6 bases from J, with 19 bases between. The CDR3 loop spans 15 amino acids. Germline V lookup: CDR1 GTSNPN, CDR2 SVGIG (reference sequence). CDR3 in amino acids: CAWSSAEVIKDTQYF. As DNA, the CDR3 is TGTGCCTGGAGCTCCGCGGAGGTAATTAAGGATACGCAGTATTTT.

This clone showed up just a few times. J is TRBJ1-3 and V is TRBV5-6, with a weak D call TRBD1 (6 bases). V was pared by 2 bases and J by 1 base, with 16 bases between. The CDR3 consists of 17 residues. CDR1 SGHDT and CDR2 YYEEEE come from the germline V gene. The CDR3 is CASSLFGRGESGNTIYF. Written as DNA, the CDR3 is TGTGCCAGCAGCTTATTCGGCAGGGGTGAATCTGGAAACACCATATATTTT.

The CDR3, as DNA: TGTGCCAGCAGCTTGGTAGGGGCGTCAGGCGAGCAGTACTTC. Translation gives CASSLVGASGEQYF. This chain joins TRBV5-4 and TRBJ2-7; weak D call: TRBD1 (5 bases). The CDR3 is 14 residues long. With 0 bases removed from V and 6 bases from J, the gap between germline ends came to 13 bases. Germline CDR1 reads SGHNT; CDR2 reads YYREEE (reference sequence).